This paragraph covers one T cell receptor (beta chain) sequence. The sample comes from a study of patients and donors after allogeneic stem cell transplantation. CDR3 size: 14 residues. The germline V gene encodes CDR1 MNHNS and CDR2 SASEGT. Trimming shortened V by 7 bases and J by 2 bases, and 14 bases separated the two germline ends. One entry per CDR3 protein, called by TCRdb with MiXCR from the RT-PCR reads. Found here are 410,000 or so distinct CDR3 sequences, 15% to 20% of them singletons; the top ten hold just over 7%. The gene calls are TRBV6-1 and TRBJ1-2, with D perhaps TRBD1 (5 bases). This TCR derives from a human donor who was either an allogeneic HSCT recipient or a stem cell or donor lymphocyte infusion donor (not recorded which). It is not recorded whose cells these are; they may come from a transplant donor. The sample taken for sequencing was blood, either unsorted or a sorted T cell fraction (not recorded which). The CDR3 spells CASTRSGTNYGYTF. CDR3 bases: TGTGCCAGCACGAGGAGTGGGACCAACTATGGCTACACCTTC.